One and the same sample provided the 5 T cell receptor beta chains below, sequenced in a study of T-cell memory formation after mild COVID-19. TCRdb analysed the 5' RACE reads with MiXCR anew, one entry per CDR3 protein. The repertoire holds tens of thousands of distinct CDR3 sequences, with roughly 17% as singletons. The sample taken for sequencing was PBMCs or a T cell subset sorted from them (not recorded which). These receptors all stem from an adult woman who had mild COVID-19 (a few samples of this study predate the infection). Cell type and time point are not known.

V gene TRBV7-6 combines with J gene TRBJ2-1; TRBD2 is a possible D gene (6 bases). This CDR3 spans 15 amino acids. Germline CDR1 reads SGHVS; CDR2 reads FNYEAQ. The ends were cut back, 1 base at V and 5 bases at J, with 12 bases in the middle. The CDR3: CASSLGLAGNNEQFF. The CDR3 bases are TGTGCCAGCAGCTTAGGGCTGGCGGGGAACAATGAGCAGTTCTTC.

This clonotype was seen a handful of times. An end of the junction differs from the germline gene, which may be a read error. J is TRBJ1-1 and V is TRBV2; D remains ambiguous. This CDR3 contains 13 residues. Germline V gene data show CDR1 as SNHLY and CDR2 as FYNNEI. The CDR3 is CASSIGQNTESFF. CDR3 coding DNA: TGTGCCAGCAGTATAGGGCAGAACACTGAATCTTTCTTT.

This clonotype was counted a few times. This rearrangement joins TRBV7-9 to TRBJ2-3; 7 bases line up with TRBD1. The CDR3 has 19 residues. Germline V gives CDR1 SEHNR, CDR2 FQNEAQ (reference sequence). With V trimmed by 1 base and J by 0 bases, 13 bases remained unmatched. The DNA for the CDR3 is TGTGCCAGCAGCTTAGTATTCAGGGGGTCCTCCCCTAGCACAGATACGCAGTATTTT. Amino acid sequence: CASSLVFRGSSPSTDTQYF.

This clonotype was picked up a small number of times. The chain is built from TRBV7-8 and TRBJ2-1, with D possibly called TRBD1 or TRBD2 (5 bases each). CDR1 is SGHVS, CDR2 FQNEAQ, per germline. Trimming took off 5 bases at V and 11 bases at J, with 19 bases between the two ends. This CDR3 spans 14 amino acids. The CDR3 is CASSTPPGLGQQFF. CDR3 nucleotides: TGTGCCAGCAGCACTCCCCCCGGCTTGGGACAGCAGTTCTTC.

The J gene is TRBJ2-7, the V gene TRBV5-1; TRBD1 matches at 7 bases. This CDR3 region has 13 residues. CDR1 and CDR2 (germline): SGHRS, YFSETQ. The V gene end was trimmed by 6 bases and the J gene end by 3 bases; junction bases not matched to a gene: 6. The CDR3 DNA is TGCGCCAGCAACGAAAACAGGGGCTACGAGCAGTACTTC. It yields the protein CASNENRGYEQYF.